This T cell receptor beta chain originates from a study of blood T cell repertoires in COVID-19. In the study overall: Samples of COVID-19 (acute and convalescent) were obtained from the United States, Italy and Spain. The analysed material was cDNA or gDNA that came from T cells, B-cell-depleted T cells, or PBMCs.

Germline V gene sequence: CDR1 MNHEY, CDR2 SVGAGI. The CDR3 runs to 15 residues. Losses at the gene ends were 6 bases for V and 2 bases for J; bases not matched to a gene: 5. A single count supports this clone. Here immunoSEQ multiplex PCR was the method, and the copy in TCRdb shows in-frame clones only, minus some. The sample records about 470,000 clones, about nine tenths being singletons. Participant age was about 18 to 100 years, and participants resided in approximately 25 US areas. Recovered status in Cohort 3 required two negative PCRs, clearance, or symptom resolution. The specimen sequenced was PBMCs or T cells enriched from blood (not recorded which). The sequence came from a woman aged 18-29 years who had recovered from COVID-19. The chain uses TRBV6-5 and TRBJ1-4; 8 positions match TRBD1. The CDR3 DNA sequence: TGTGCCAGCAGCTCGAGACAGGGGACTAATGAAAAACTGTTTTTT. This sequence encodes CASSSRQGTNEKLFF.